This paragraph reports one T cell receptor (beta chain). Per the germline V gene, CDR1 is KGHSH and CDR2 is LQKENI. Trimming cost V 3 bases and J 5 bases, with 8 bases left between them. The length of the CDR3 is 13 residues. Authors' processing steps: Quantification of nucleated cells was approximated via reference gene primer amplification. Clones were sequenced by immunoSEQ multiplex PCR, and TCRdb holds only the in-frame ones, with some missing. V and J calls and clone size are copied from that table; D and trimming were computed from the DNA. Among about 100,000 clones listed, about nine tenths were seen once. This entry is derived from a study of blood T cell repertoires in COVID-19. Study at large: The analysed material was cDNA or gDNA that came from T cells, B-cell-depleted T cells, or PBMCs.

Sequencing was done on a sample of peripheral blood. The TCR sequence derives from a man over 45 with acute or convalescent COVID-19. The chain recombines TRBV18 with TRBJ1-5; a possible D gene is TRBD1 (6 bases). The CDR3 DNA reads as TGTGCCAGCTCACCTCACAGGGATCAGCCCCAGCATTTT. Translating gives CASSPHRDQPQHF.